A single sample gave rise to the 5 T cell receptor beta chains below, sequenced in a study of OX40 agonist ivuxolimab in advanced cancers. The library was made by the immunoSEQ multiplex PCR assay. TCRdb holds this immuneACCESS table with in-frame rearrangements only. Some clones are missing; in checked studies, unresolved V genes explain under half, and the rest has no known cause. The sample contains just under 65,000 clones, around 81% of them found a single time. In total, the top ten clones hold 1% of the sample. The specimen was CD4+ or CD8+ T cells sorted from blood, collected in a trial of the OX40 agonist ivuxolimab. The receptor source for this set is an adult with an advanced solid tumor such as melanoma, head and neck, liver or kidney cancer.

The V call is TRBV19, the J call TRBJ1-4, with D uncertain. The CDR3 runs 13 residues. The V gene lost 7 bases and the J gene lost 10 bases, with 16 bases spanning the gap. Germline CDR1 LNHDA, CDR2 SQIVND (reference sequence). CDR3 protein: CASTQDGAAKLFF. The CDR3 DNA reads as TGTGCCAGTACCCAGGACGGTGCGGCAAAACTGTTTTTT.

The gene calls are TRBV30 and TRBJ2-1, with 10 bases identical to TRBD2. The CDR3 loop spans 13 amino acids. V shed 4 bases, J shed 12 bases, and the junction held 9 bases outside the gene matches. Germline V gene sequence: CDR1 GTSNPN, CDR2 SVGIG (reference sequence). The CDR3 is CAWTSGGVGGQFF. CDR3 nucleotides: TGTGCCTGGACTAGCGGGGGCGTTGGGGGGCAGTTCTTC.

V gene TRBV6-6 combines with J gene TRBJ2-2; D uncertain. V lost 6 bases and J 1 base, leaving 3 bases between the germline ends. This CDR3 region has 12 residues. CDR1 is MNHNY, CDR2 SVGAGI, per germline (reference sequence). CDR3 loop: CASRENTGELFF. DNA for the CDR3: TGTGCCAGCAGGGAGAACACCGGGGAGCTGTTTTTT.

CDR3 sequence: CSARDLSEAFF. CDR3 nucleotide sequence: TGCAGTGCTAGAGATCTCTCTGAAGCTTTCTTT. V usage is TRBV20-1 and J usage is TRBJ1-1; D not resolved. Germline V gives CDR1 DFQATT, CDR2 SNEGSKA (reference sequence). Deletions cut 0 bases from V and 6 bases from J, with 5 bases between. The CDR3 is 11 residues long.

The gene calls are TRBV5-1 and TRBJ2-1; D remains unclear. The CDR3 has 14 residues. Germline assignment: CDR1 SGHRS and CDR2 YFSETQ. V gave up 4 bases and J gave up 8 bases, with 16 bases separating them. This chain's CDR3 is CASSPTPTSDEQFF. CDR3 DNA sequence: TGCGCCAGCAGCCCCACCCCTACGAGCGATGAGCAGTTCTTC.